The clone carrying this TCR beta chain came up many times. Its antigen is unknown. Amplification of TCR beta CDR3 regions used RNA transcripts. Investigators did first-round RT-PCR with HTBI primers, then second-round multiplex PCR. TCRdb recomputed calls from the multiplex PCR reads with MiXCR, one row per CDR3 protein. In the table there are just over 400,000 distinct CDR3 sequences, under 25% of which are singletons. Germline CDR1 SNHLY, CDR2 FYNNEI. V was cut by 1 base and J by 2 bases, with 5 bases left in between. The CDR3 loop spans 13 amino acids. This sample is part of a study of Graves' ophthalmopathy and Graves' hyperthyroidism. Study in general: Researchers obtained peripheral blood at initial diagnosis, before any treatment had begun. General study results and limits: A model of 13 signatures distinguished ophthalmopathy from stable hyperthyroidism at around 90% sensitivity and about 80% specificity. Among expanded thyroid clonotypes above 0.001 frequency, most also occurred in blood.

No progression to ophthalmopathy over 18 months defined stable hyperthyroidism. The chain joins TRBV2 to TRBJ1-1, with no clear D. The sequencing sample was made of peripheral blood. This sequence originates from a woman aged 18 to 35 with stable Graves' hyperthyroidism. CDR3 bases: TGTGCCAGCAGTGAAGACCACAACACTGAAGCTTTCTTT. Translated: CASSEDHNTEAFF.